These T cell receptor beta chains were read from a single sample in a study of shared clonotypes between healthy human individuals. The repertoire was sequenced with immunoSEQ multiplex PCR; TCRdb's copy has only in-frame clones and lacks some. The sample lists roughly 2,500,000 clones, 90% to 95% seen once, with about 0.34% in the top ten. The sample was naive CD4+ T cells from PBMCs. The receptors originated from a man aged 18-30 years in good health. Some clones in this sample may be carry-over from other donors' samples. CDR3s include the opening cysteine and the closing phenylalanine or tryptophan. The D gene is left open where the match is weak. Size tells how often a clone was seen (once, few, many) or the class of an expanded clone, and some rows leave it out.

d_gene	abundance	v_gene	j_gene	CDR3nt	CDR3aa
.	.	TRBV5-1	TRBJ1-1	TGCGCCAGCAGCCCTGGGGCCGGACTAGCGCCTGAAGCTTTCTTT	CASSPGAGLAPEAFF
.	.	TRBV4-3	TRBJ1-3	TGCGCCAGCAGCCTACTGAGGTCAGGTATCTCTGGAAACACCATATATTTT	CASSLLRSGISGNTIYF
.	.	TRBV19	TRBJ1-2	TGTGCCAGTAGGCAGGGGAGTAACTATGGCTACACCTTC	CASRQGSNYGYTF
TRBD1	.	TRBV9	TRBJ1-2	TGTGCCAGCAGCCCAGGGGGTTCTGTCGGCTACACCTTC	CASSPGGSVGYTF
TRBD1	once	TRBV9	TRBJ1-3	TGTGCCAGCAGCATGGACAGGAGCTCTGGAAACACCATATATTTT	CASSMDRSSGNTIYF
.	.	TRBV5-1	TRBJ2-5	TGCGCCAGCAGTCCCATACCGACGGAGACCCAGTACTTC	CASSPIPTETQYF
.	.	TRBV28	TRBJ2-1	TGTGCCAGCAGAACACTAGGGGGGGTCTCCTACAATGAGCAGTTCTTC	CASRTLGGVSYNEQFF
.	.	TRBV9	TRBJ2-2	TGTGCCAGCAGCGTAGTGGTAGACGGGGAGCTGTTTTTT	CASSVVVDGELFF
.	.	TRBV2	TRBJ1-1	TGTGCCAGCAGGGTCGACGGGTCTCAGCAAGCTTTCTTT	CASRVDGSQQAFF
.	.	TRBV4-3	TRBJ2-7	TGCGCCAGCAGCCACGGAGTCGGGGCCTACGAGCAGTACTTC	CASSHGVGAYEQYF
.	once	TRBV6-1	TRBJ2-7	TGTGCCACCTCAAAGAGGATCTACGAGCAGTACTTC	CATSKRIYEQYF
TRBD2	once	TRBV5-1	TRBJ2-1	TGCGCCAGCAGCCCGTTCCCGACTAGCGGGAAGGGCAATGAGCAGTTCTTC	CASSPFPTSGKGNEQFF
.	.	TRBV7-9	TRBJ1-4	TGTGCCAGCAGCTTAAATACAGGTGCAACTAATGAAAAACTGTTTTTT	CASSLNTGATNEKLFF
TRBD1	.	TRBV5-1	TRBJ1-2	TGCGCCAGCAGCCTGGGGACAGGATCCAACTATGGCTACACCTTC	CASSLGTGSNYGYTF
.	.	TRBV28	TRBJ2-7	TGTGCCAGCAGGGGGTACTACGAGCAGTACTTC	CASRGYYEQYF
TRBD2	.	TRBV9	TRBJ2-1	TGTGCCAGCAGCGTAGGTTTAGCGGGAGGGCGTAATGAGCAGTTCTTC	CASSVGLAGGRNEQFF
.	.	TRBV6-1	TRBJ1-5	TGTGCCAGCAGTGCAACCGTTATAAATCAGCCCCAGCATTTT	CASSATVINQPQHF
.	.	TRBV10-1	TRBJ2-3	TGCGCCAGCAGTGAGTCGAGTTCCGGGGGCGCGACAGATACGCAGTATTTT	CASSESSSGGATDTQYF
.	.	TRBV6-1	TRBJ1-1	TGTGCCAGCAGGCTAAAGGGGGAAGGCACTGAAGCTTTCTTT	CASRLKGEGTEAFF
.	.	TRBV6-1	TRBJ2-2	TGTGCCAGCACCCCAAAAAAGTCGGCCACCGGGGAGCTGTTTTTT	CASTPKKSATGELFF
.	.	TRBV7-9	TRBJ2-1	TGTGCCAGCAGCTTAGCGTGGGACTACAATGAGCAGTTCTTC	CASSLAWDYNEQFF
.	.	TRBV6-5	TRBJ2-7	TGTGCCAGCAGTTACAAAAGGGAGCAGTACTTC	CASSYKREQYF
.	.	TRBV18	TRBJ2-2	TGTGCCAGCTCACCACAGGTTGCGAACACCGGGGAGCTGTTTTTT	CASSPQVANTGELFF
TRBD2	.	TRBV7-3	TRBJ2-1	TGTGCCAGCAGCTTCGGGCTAGCGGGGAGTAATGAGCAGTTCTTC	CASSFGLAGSNEQFF
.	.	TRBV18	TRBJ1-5	TGTGCCAGCTCACCACCGACACCACCTCGGCCCCAGCATTTT	CASSPPTPPRPQHF
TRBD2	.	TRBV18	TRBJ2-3	TGTGCCAGCTCGCGGGGGTCAGTCACAGATACGCAGTATTTT	CASSRGSVTDTQYF
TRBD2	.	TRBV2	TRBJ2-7	TGTGCCAGTTGTCCAGCGGGGTCCTACGAGCAGTACTTC	CASCPAGSYEQYF
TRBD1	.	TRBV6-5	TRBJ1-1	TGTGCCAGCAGTGCGGACAGGGGGGGCACTGAAGCTTTCTTT	CASSADRGGTEAFF
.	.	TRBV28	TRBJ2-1	TGTGCCAGCAGTTTACCCCAGAGACTTTACAATGAGCAGTTCTTC	CASSLPQRLYNEQFF
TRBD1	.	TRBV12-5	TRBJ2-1	TGTGCTAGTGGTCACCCCACCCACGGACAGGCCGACAGGAATGAGCAGTTCTTC	CASGHPTHGQADRNEQFF
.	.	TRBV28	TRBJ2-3	TGTGCCAGCAGTTTTCAGGGGGGAATGGGTACGCAGTATTTT	CASSFQGGMGTQYF
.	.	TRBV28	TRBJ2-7	TGTGCCAGCAGTTTAACAGGTTTGTACGAGCAGTACTTC	CASSLTGLYEQYF
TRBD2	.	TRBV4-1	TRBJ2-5	TGCGCCAGCAGCCAAGGACCAACTAGCGGACAAGAGACCCAGTACTTC	CASSQGPTSGQETQYF
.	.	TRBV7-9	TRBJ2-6	TGTGCCAGCAGCTTAGCTGGGGCCAACGTCCTGACTTTC	CASSLAGANVLTF
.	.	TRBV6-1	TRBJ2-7	TGTGCCAGCAGTGAAGTGGGGCAGGGGTACGAGCAGTACTTC	CASSEVGQGYEQYF
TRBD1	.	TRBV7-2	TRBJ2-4	TGTGCCAGCAGCCGAGTGGTACAGGGGCTAGCCAAAAACATTCAGTACTTC	CASSRVVQGLAKNIQYF
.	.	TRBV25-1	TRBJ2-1	TGTGCCAGCAGTCCCGACAGGCTGGGTGACGAGCAGTTCTTC	CASSPDRLGDEQFF
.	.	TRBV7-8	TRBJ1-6	TGTGCCAGCAGCTCGGGGTACACAAACTCACCCCTCCACTTT	CASSSGYTNSPLHF
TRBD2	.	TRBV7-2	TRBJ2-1	TGTGCCAGCAGCTGGGCCGGGACTAGCGGGAGGGAGCAGTTCTTC	CASSWAGTSGREQFF
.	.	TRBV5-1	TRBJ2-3	TGCGCCAGCAGCATACACCAGGACACAGATACGCAGTATTTT	CASSIHQDTDTQYF
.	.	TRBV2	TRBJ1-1	TGTGCCAGCAGGGGGGGGGAAAGATACACTGAAGCTTTCTTT	CASRGGERYTEAFF
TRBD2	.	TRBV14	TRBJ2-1	TGTGCCAGCAGCCATCTAGCGGGAGGCCCCTACAATGAGCAGTTCTTC	CASSHLAGGPYNEQFF
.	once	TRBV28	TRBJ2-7	TGTGCCAGCAGTTTATTATTGGAGGAGCAGTACTTC	CASSLLLEEQYF
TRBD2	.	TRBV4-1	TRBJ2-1	TGCGCCAGCAGCCACGAAACTCAAAGCGGGAGGGCATACAATGAGCAGTTCTTC	CASSHETQSGRAYNEQFF
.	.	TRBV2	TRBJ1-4	TGTGCCAGCAGGGCCTATAATGAAAAACTGTTTTTT	CASRAYNEKLFF
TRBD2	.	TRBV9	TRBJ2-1	TGTGCCAGCAGCCAGACTAGCGGGAGTAGTGTTGGCGAGCAGTTCTTC	CASSQTSGSSVGEQFF
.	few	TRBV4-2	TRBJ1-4	TGTGCCAGCAGCCAAGATTTTCGTCGGAATGAAAAACTGTTTTTT	CASSQDFRRNEKLFF
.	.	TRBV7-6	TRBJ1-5	TGTGCCAGCAGCCCCTTCGGAGGTATCAATCAGCCCCAGCATTTT	CASSPFGGINQPQHF
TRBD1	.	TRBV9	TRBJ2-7	TGTGCCAGCAGTACCCTTGGGACAGGGGTCTACGAGCAGTACTTC	CASSTLGTGVYEQYF
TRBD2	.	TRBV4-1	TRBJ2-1	TGCGCCAGCAGCCATGAACCGGGACTAGCTTACAATGAGCAGTTCTTC	CASSHEPGLAYNEQFF
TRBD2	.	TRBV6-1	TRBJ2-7	TGTGCCAGTCGAGCGGGAACCACCTACGAGCAGTACTTC	CASRAGTTYEQYF
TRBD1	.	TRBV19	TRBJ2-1	TGTGCCAGTAGAAGAGGGGGCTCGGCCTCCTACAATGAGCAGTTCTTC	CASRRGGSASYNEQFF
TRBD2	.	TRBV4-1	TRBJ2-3	TGCGCCAGCAGCCAATTTAGCGGGAGCACAGATACGCAGTATTTT	CASSQFSGSTDTQYF
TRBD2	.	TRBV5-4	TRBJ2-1	TGTGCCAGCAGCCCAGCGACTAGCGGGAGGGCCAATGAGCAGTTCTTC	CASSPATSGRANEQFF